This passage covers 5 T cell receptor beta chains from one sample sequenced in a study of shared clonotypes between healthy human individuals. Profiled with immunoSEQ multiplex PCR; TCRdb holds only in-frame clones, not every one. The table has roughly 510,000 clones, 75% to 80% seen once. The sample taken for sequencing was PBMCs. These receptor sequences come from a middle-aged woman in good health. Some clones in this sample may be carry-over from other donors' samples.

In this sample, this clone turned up once. The rearrangement links TRBV19 to TRBJ1-5; a possible D gene is TRBD1 (5 bases). In germline, CDR1 is LNHDA, CDR2 SQIVND (reference sequence). The CDR3 spans 16 residues. Trimming shortened V by 3 bases and J by 6 bases, and 18 bases separated the two germline ends. CDR3 in DNA: TGTGCCAGTAGTATTAGATCCGGTGGGGCCGGTCAGCCCCAGCATTTT. It encodes CASSIRSGGAGQPQHF.

This clone showed up many times. The sample holds other DNA sequences that translate to the same CDR3. This chain joins TRBV25-1 and TRBJ2-1; TRBD2 aligns across 9 bases. The junction had 1 base not matched to a gene; V was cut back by 3 bases and J by 4 bases. Germline-derived CDR1 and CDR2 are MGHDK and SYGVNS. The CDR3 length is 14 residues. The CDR3 bases are TGTGCCAGCAGTGATAGCGGGAGTTACAATGAGCAGTTCTTC. It yields the protein CASSDSGSYNEQFF.

The chain employs TRBV5-1 and TRBJ2-2; 8 bases are a match to TRBD1. The CDR3 extends over 16 amino acids. The trim removed 0 bases at V and 0 bases at J, leaving 1 base unmatched. CDR1 is SGHRS, CDR2 YFSETQ, per germline. The CDR3 is CASSLAGGANTGELFF. The CDR3, as DNA: TGCGCCAGCAGCTTGGCAGGGGGCGCGAACACCGGGGAGCTGTTTTTT.

V gene TRBV18 combines with J gene TRBJ2-1; 12 nucleotides line up with TRBD2. The CDR3 consists of 15 residues. CDR1 is KGHSH, CDR2 LQKENI, per germline. V lost 0 bases to trimming and J lost 7 bases; unmatched junction nucleotides: 1. CDR3 sequence (DNA): TGTGCCAGCTCACCACCCCTAGCGGGAGGGAATGAGCAGTTCTTC. Residues: CASSPPLAGGNEQFF.

The genes are TRBV6-1 and TRBJ1-2; D is perhaps TRBD1 (6 bases). The V end lost 7 bases, the J end lost 8 bases, and 20 bases lay between the germline ends. This CDR3 comprises 14 residues. CDR1 MNHNS and CDR2 SASEGT come from the germline V gene. CDR3 loop: CASISGGAIPGYTF. In DNA, the CDR3 is TGTGCCAGCATTAGCGGGGGCGCTATTCCCGGCTACACCTTC.